The clone carrying this TCR beta chain was found a few times. This entry is derived from a study of CD8 T cells in ankylosing spondylitis. In TCRdb, the 5' RACE reads were re-called with MiXCR into one record per CDR3 protein. The profile covers more than 150,000 distinct CDR3 sequences, with around 13% appearing a single time and 16% taken by the ten largest. Germline loops: CDR1 DFQATT, CDR2 SNEGSKA (reference sequence). V shed 0 bases and J shed 7 bases, with 10 bases lying between them. The CDR3 contains 13 residues. J is TRBJ2-1 and V is TRBV20-1, with a possible D match to TRBD2 (6 bases). This TCR came from a male donor with ankylosing spondylitis or in good health (not recorded which). The specimen was blood, either unsorted or a sorted T cell fraction (not recorded which). Here the CDR3 DNA reads TGCAGTGCTAGAGAGTGGGGGGATAATGAGCAGTTCTTC. This encodes CSAREWGDNEQFF.